Below are 15 T cell receptor beta chains sequenced from a single sample in a study of regulatory T cells in long-lasting Graves disease. To make TCR beta libraries, researchers used iRepertoire HTBI primers and Arm-PCR of CDR3 regions. TCRdb re-derived calls from the multiplex PCR reads in MiXCR, one entry per CDR3 protein. Of 240,000 or so distinct CDR3 sequences listed, roughly a fifth are singletons. Time point meaning: newly diagnosed GD, antithyroid drugs for less than 3 months. Following extraction of RNA from PBMCs, that RNA was used to make the TCR library. Here the sequenced sample was peripheral blood mononuclear cells (PBMCs), taken at new diagnosis, from a patient treated with antithyroid drugs. These receptors all come from a female donor with Graves disease.

The rearrangement links TRBV30 to TRBJ2-7, with 9 nucleotides matching TRBD2. This CDR3 is built from 14 residues. CDR1 and CDR2 (germline): GTSNPN, SVGIG (reference sequence). J gave up 6 bases and V 3 bases, and 9 bases lay outside the gene matches. The CDR3 region has the DNA TGTGCCTGGAGCCTAAGGGGACTAGCTTTCGAGCAGTACTTC. Protein: CAWSLRGLAFEQYF.

There are a few counts of this clonotype. The V and J genes are TRBV6-2 or TRBV6-3 and TRBJ2-7; 7 bases are a match to TRBD1. With V trimmed by 7 bases and J by 5 bases, 11 bases remained unmatched. Germline assignment: CDR1 MNHEY and CDR2 SVGEGT. This CDR3 comprises 14 residues. CDR3 sequence reads: CASTYDRDDDEQYF. CDR3 coding DNA: TGTGCCAGCACGTACGACAGGGACGACGACGAGCAGTACTTC.

This clonotype was seen ten or more times. The chain combines TRBV18 with TRBJ1-5; 7 bases line up with TRBD1. The CDR3 runs 14 residues. Trimming cost V 5 bases and J 6 bases; bases outside gene matches: 7. The germline CDR1 and CDR2 sequences are KGHSH and LQKENI. CDR3 bases: TGTGCCAGCTCAAGCGACAGGGAAAGTCAGCCCCAGCATTTT. It translates to CASSSDRESQPQHF.

The chain combines TRBV20-1 with TRBJ2-3, with 13 bases aligning to TRBD2. The CDR3 sequence is 16 residues long. Germline values: CDR1 DFQATT, CDR2 SNEGSKA (reference sequence). J gave up 5 bases and V 3 bases, and 8 bases lay outside the gene matches. CDR3 DNA sequence: TGCAGTGCTAGCCCACTAGCGGGAGGGCCGAGAGATACGCAGTATTTT. Protein sequence: CSASPLAGGPRDTQYF.

This clonotype was counted at least ten times. The V and J genes are TRBV7-3 and TRBJ2-7, with 14 bases aligning to TRBD2. With 5 bases clipped from V and 6 bases from J, the junction kept 12 bases outside the gene matches. The CDR3 sequence is 17 residues long. Per the germline V gene, CDR1 is SGHTA and CDR2 is FQGTGA. CDR3 DNA sequence: TGTGCCAGCAGCCGAACAGGGACTAGCGGGAGAACGGGCGAGCAGTACTTC. It yields the protein CASSRTGTSGRTGEQYF.

Comments on this clonotype: A read error is the likely source, as a far larger clone sits one nucleotide away. The chain recombines TRBV3-1 with TRBJ2-1, with 9 bases lining up with TRBD1. Germline CDR1 and CDR2: LGHDT and YNNKEL (reference sequence). The CDR3 consists of 14 residues. The V and J ends lost 5 bases and 10 bases, in that order; junction bases with no gene match: 9. CDR3 coding DNA: TGTGCCAGCAGCAACCGGGACAGGGCGGACGAGCAGTTCTTC. It yields the protein CASSNRDRADEQFF.

This clonotype was seen ten or more times. Germline and junction disagree at one end, which may indicate a read error. The V and J genes are TRBV5-1 and TRBJ2-3; D possibly corresponds to TRBD2 (7 bases). CDR1 is SGHRS, CDR2 YFSETQ, per germline. This CDR3 region has 14 residues. CDR3 residues: CASSLGGAQDTQYF. The CDR3 bases are TGTGCCAGCAGCTTGGGGGGGGCGCAGGATACGCAGTATTTT. Supplemented by reference TRBV5-1 and TRBJ2-3, the full variable domain reads KAGVTQTPRYLIKTRGQQVTLSCSPISGHRSVSWYQQTPGQGLQFLFEYFSETQRNKGNFPGRFSGRQFSNSRSEMNVSTLELGDSALYLCASSLGGAQDTQYFGPGTRLTVL.

This clonotype showed up many times. This rearrangement joins TRBV2 to TRBJ1-2; possible D gene TRBD1, 5 bases. Germline CDR1 and CDR2: SNHLY and FYNNEI. The V end was cut by 6 bases, the J end by 8 bases, with 16 bases between. There are 13 residues in the CDR3. CDR3 region: CASRDDSPLGYTF. In DNA form, the CDR3 reads TGTGCCAGCAGGGACGACAGCCCCCTGGGCTACACCTTC.

This chain joins TRBV18 and TRBJ2-7, with 12 bases aligning to TRBD1. There are 15 residues in the CDR3. The ends lost 3 bases at V and 4 bases at J; junction bases unmatched: 4. From germline, CDR1 is KGHSH and CDR2 LQKENI. The CDR3 nucleotides are TGTGCCAGCTCACCGCTGGGACAGGGGGCTTACGAGCAGTACTTC. It codes for CASSPLGQGAYEQYF.

V gene TRBV14 combines with J gene TRBJ1-1; 9 bases map to TRBD1. This CDR3 contains 16 residues. Germline loops: CDR1 SGHDN, CDR2 FVKESK. V trimming: 8 bases; J trimming: 1 base; junction bases outside the gene matches: 11. CDR3 coding DNA: TGTGCCAGCTCACCATTGTCGGGACAGGGGAACACTGAAGCTTTCTTT. Its translation: CASSPLSGQGNTEAFF.

The rearrangement joins TRBV24-1 to TRBJ1-2; D perhaps matches TRBD1 (6 bases). V was clipped by 4 bases and J by 7 bases, with 12 bases between them. Germline CDR1 is KGHDR and CDR2 is SFDVKD. The CDR3 length is 13 residues. The CDR3 nucleotides are TGTGCCACCAGTGAAACAGGGATGGGTGGCTACACCTTC. Translated: CATSETGMGGYTF.

This clonotype was recorded at least ten times. The CDR3 protein is CASSEYIVGNTIYF. CDR3 DNA sequence: TGTGCCAGCAGTGAATACATCGTTGGAAACACCATATATTTT. The V call is TRBV6-1, the J call TRBJ1-3; D remains ambiguous. The V gene's germline CDR1 is MNHNS and CDR2 SASEGT. This CDR3 comprises 14 residues. Trimming left V 2 bases short and J 3 bases short, with 8 bases between.

This clonotype was seen many times. The rearrangement uses TRBV24-1 and TRBJ2-5; 8 bases match TRBD1. The CDR3 has 14 amino acids. The germline V gene has CDR1 KGHDR and CDR2 SFDVKD. Losses at the gene ends were 4 bases for V and 5 bases for J; bases not matched to a gene: 5. The CDR3 is CATSESTGAETQYF. CDR3 sequence (DNA): TGTGCCACCAGTGAATCGACAGGGGCGGAGACCCAGTACTTC.

This clonotype was observed at least ten times. The V and J genes are TRBV11-2 and TRBJ2-7, with a possible D match to TRBD2 (6 bases). Germline lookup yields CDR1 SGHAT and CDR2 FQNNGV. Trimming stripped 0 bases from V and 2 bases from J, with 11 bases between. The CDR3 has 15 residues. The CDR3 reads CASSLDRDLTYEQYF. The CDR3 DNA reads TGTGCCAGCAGCTTAGATCGGGACTTAACCTACGAGCAGTACTTC.

This clonotype was seen ten or more times. The V call is TRBV28, the J call TRBJ1-6, with 7 bases lining up with TRBD1. Germline V gives CDR1 MDHEN, CDR2 SYDVKM. V gave up 3 bases and J gave up 5 bases; unmatched junction bases: 7. There are 16 residues in the CDR3. DNA of the CDR3: TGTGCCAGCAGTTTCCTTCGGACAGGCGATAATTCACCCCTCCACTTT. Translating it yields CASSFLRTGDNSPLHF.